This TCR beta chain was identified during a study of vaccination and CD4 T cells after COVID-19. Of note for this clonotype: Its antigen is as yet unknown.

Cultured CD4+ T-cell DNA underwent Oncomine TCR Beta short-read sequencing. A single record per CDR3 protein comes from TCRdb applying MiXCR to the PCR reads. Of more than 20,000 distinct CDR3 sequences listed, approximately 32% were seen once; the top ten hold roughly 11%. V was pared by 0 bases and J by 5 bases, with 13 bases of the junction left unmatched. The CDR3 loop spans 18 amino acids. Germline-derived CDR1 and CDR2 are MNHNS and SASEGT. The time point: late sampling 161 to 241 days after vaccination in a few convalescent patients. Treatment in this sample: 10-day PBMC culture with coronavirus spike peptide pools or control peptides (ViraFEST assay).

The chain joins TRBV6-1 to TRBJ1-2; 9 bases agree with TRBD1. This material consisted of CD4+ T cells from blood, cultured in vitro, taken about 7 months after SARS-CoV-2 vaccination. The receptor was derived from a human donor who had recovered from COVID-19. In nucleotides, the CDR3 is TGTGCCAGCAGTGAAGCGCAAGTACTGGGACAGGGAGGGTATGGCTACACCTTC. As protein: CASSEAQVLGQGGYGYTF.